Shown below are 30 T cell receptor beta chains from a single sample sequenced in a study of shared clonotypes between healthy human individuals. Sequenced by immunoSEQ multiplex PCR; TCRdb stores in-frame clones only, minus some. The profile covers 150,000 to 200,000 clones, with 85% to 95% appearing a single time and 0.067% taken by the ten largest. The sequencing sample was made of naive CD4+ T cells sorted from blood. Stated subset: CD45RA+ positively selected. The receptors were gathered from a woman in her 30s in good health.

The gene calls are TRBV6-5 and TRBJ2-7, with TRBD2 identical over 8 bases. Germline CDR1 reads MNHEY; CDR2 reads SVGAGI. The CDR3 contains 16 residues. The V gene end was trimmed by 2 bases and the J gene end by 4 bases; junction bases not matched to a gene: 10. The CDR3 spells CASSYGSAGAYYEQYF. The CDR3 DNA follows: TGTGCCAGCAGTTACGGATCAGCGGGAGCGTATTACGAGCAGTACTTC.

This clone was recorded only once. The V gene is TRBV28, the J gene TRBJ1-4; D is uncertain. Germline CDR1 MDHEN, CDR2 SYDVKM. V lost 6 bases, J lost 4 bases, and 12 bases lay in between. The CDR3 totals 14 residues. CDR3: CASSLAGLNEKLFF. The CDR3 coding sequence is TGTGCCAGCAGCCTTGCGGGCCTTAATGAAAAACTGTTTTTT. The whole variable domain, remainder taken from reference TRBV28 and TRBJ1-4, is DVKVTQSSRYLVKRTGEKVFLECVQDMDHENMFWYRQDPGLGLRLIYFSYDVKMKEKGDIPEGYSVSREKKERFSLILESASTNQTSMYLCASSLAGLNEKLFFGSGTQLSVL.

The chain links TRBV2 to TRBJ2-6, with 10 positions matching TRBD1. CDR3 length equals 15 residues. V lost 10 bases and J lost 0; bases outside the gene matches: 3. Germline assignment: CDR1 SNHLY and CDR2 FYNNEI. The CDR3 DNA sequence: TGTGCCACAGGACAGGGGGGCTCTGGGGCCAACGTCCTGACTTTC. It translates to CATGQGGSGANVLTF.

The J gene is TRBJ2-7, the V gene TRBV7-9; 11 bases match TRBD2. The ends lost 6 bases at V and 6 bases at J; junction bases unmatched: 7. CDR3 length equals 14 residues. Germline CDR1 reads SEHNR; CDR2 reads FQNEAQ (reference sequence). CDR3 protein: CASRPLAGVGEQYF. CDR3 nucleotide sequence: TGTGCCAGCAGACCACTAGCGGGAGTCGGCGAGCAGTACTTC.

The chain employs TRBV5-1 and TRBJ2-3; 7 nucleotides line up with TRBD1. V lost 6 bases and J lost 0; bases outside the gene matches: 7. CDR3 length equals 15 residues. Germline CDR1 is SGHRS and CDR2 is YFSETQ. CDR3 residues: CASKIGTVSTDTQYF. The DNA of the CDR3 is TGCGCCAGCAAAATAGGGACAGTCAGCACAGATACGCAGTATTTT.

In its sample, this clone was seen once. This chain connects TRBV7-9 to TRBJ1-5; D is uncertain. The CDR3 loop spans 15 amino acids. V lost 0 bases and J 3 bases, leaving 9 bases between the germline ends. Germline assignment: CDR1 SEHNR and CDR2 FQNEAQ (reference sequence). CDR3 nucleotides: TGTGCCAGCAGCTTAGCGGGCCAGATCAATCAGCCCCAGCATTTT. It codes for CASSLAGQINQPQHF.

In nucleotides, the CDR3 is TGTGCCAGCAGTGGGACAGGGCCGGACAACACTGAAGCTTTCTTT. It encodes CASSGTGPDNTEAFF. The rearrangement joins TRBV25-1 to TRBJ1-1, with 8 nucleotides matching TRBD1. This CDR3 is 15 amino acids long. The V segment lost 4 bases and the J segment 2 bases; nucleotides outside the gene matches: 6. In germline, CDR1 is MGHDK, CDR2 SYGVNS.

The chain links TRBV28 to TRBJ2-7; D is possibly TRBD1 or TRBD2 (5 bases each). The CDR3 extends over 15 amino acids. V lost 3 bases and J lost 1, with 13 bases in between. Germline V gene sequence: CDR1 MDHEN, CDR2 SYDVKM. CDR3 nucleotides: TGTGCCAGCAGTTTTTCAGGGAGTAGGTCCTACGAGCAGTACTTC. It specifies CASSFSGSRSYEQYF. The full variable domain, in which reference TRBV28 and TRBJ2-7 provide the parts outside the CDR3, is DVKVTQSSRYLVKRTGEKVFLECVQDMDHENMFWYRQDPGLGLRLIYFSYDVKMKEKGDIPEGYSVSREKKERFSLILESASTNQTSMYLCASSFSGSRSYEQYFGPGTRLTVT.

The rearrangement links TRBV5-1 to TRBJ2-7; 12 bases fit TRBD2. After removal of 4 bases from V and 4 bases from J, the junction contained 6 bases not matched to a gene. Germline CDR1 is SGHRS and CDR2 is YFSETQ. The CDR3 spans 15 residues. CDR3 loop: CASSTQTSGSYEQYF. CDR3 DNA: TGCGCCAGCAGCACACAGACTAGCGGGAGTTACGAGCAGTACTTC.

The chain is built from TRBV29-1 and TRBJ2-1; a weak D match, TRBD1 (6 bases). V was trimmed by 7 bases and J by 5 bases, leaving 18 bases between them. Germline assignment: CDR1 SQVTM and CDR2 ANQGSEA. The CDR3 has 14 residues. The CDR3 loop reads CSARDIFMDNEQFF. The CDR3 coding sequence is TGCAGCGCCCGGGACATATTTATGGACAATGAGCAGTTCTTC.

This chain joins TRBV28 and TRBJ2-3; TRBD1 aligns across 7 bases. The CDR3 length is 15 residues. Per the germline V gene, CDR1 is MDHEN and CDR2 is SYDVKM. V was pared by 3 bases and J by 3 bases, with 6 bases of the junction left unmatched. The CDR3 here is CASSFGQDLTDTQYF. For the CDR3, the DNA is TGTGCCAGCAGTTTCGGACAGGACTTGACAGATACGCAGTATTTT. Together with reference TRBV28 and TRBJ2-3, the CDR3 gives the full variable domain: DVKVTQSSRYLVKRTGEKVFLECVQDMDHENMFWYRQDPGLGLRLIYFSYDVKMKEKGDIPEGYSVSREKKERFSLILESASTNQTSMYLCASSFGQDLTDTQYFGPGTRLTVL.

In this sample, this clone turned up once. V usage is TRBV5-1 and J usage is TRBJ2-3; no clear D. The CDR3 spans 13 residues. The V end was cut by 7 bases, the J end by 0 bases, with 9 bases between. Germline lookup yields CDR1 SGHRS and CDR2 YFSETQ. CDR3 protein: CASGQASTDTQYF. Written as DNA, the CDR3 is TGCGCCAGCGGGCAGGCTAGCACAGATACGCAGTATTTT.

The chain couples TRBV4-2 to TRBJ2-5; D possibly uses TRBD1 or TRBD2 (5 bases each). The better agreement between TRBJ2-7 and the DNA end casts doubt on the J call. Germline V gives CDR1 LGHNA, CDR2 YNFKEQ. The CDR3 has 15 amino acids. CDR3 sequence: CASSQTGTVSYEQYF. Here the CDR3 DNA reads TGTGCCAGCAGCCAGACGGGGACCGTCTCCTACGAGCAGTACTTC.

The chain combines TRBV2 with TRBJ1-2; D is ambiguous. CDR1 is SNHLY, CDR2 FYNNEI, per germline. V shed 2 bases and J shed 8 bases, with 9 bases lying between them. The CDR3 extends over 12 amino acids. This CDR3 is CASSERGLGYTF. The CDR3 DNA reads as TGTGCCAGCAGTGAAAGAGGATTAGGCTACACCTTC.

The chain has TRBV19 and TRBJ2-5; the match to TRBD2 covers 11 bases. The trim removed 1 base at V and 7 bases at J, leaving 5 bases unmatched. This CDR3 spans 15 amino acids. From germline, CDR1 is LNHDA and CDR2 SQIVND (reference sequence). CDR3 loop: CASSIVGGTSGTQYF. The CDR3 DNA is TGTGCCAGTAGTATAGTAGGAGGGACTAGCGGGACCCAGTACTTC.

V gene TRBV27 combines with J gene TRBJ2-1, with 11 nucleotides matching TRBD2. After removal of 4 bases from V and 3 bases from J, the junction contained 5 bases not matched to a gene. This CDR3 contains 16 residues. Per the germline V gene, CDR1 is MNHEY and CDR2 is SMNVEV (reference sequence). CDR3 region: CASSSASGRNYNEQFF. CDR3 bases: TGTGCCAGCAGTTCGGCTAGCGGGAGGAACTACAATGAGCAGTTCTTC.

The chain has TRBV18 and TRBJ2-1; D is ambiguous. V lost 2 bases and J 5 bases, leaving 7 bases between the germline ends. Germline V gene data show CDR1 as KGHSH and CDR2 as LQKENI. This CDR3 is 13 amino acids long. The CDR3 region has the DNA TGTGCCAGCTCACCAATGGCGGACAATGAGCAGTTCTTC. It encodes CASSPMADNEQFF.

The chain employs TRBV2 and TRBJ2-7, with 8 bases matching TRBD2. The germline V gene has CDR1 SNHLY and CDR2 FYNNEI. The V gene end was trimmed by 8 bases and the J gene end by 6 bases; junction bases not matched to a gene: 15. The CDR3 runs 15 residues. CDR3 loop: CASGEVAGIEGEQYF. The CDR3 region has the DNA TGTGCCAGCGGGGAAGTAGCGGGAATTGAGGGCGAGCAGTACTTC.

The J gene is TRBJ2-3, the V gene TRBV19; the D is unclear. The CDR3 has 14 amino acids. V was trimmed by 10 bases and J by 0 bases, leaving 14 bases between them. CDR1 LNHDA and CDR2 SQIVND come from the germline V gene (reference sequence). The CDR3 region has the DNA TGTGCCACTAGGTCGACATCTAGCACAGATACGCAGTATTTT. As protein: CATRSTSSTDTQYF. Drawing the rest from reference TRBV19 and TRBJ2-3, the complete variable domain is DGGITQSPKYLFRKEGQNVTLSCEQNLNHDAMYWYRQDPGQGLRLIYYSQIVNDFQKGDIAEGYSVSREKKESFPLTVTSAQKNPTAFYLCATRSTSSTDTQYFGPGTRLTVL.

The CDR3 spells CASSLGQDNQPQHF. CDR3 DNA: TGTGCCAGCAGTTTAGGACAGGACAATCAGCCCCAGCATTTT. The chain employs TRBV28 and TRBJ1-5; 7 nucleotides align to TRBD1. Trimming removed 2 bases from V and 3 bases from J; junction bases left unmatched: 1. This CDR3 region has 14 residues. CDR1 is MDHEN and CDR2 is SYDVKM in the germline V gene.

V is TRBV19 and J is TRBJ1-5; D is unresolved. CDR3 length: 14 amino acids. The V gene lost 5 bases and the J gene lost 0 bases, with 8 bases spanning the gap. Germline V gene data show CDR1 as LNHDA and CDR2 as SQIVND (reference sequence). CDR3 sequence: CASSWTNSNQPQHF. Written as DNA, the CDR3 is TGTGCCAGTAGTTGGACGAATAGCAATCAGCCCCAGCATTTT. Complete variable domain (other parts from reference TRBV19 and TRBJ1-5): DGGITQSPKYLFRKEGQNVTLSCEQNLNHDAMYWYRQDPGQGLRLIYYSQIVNDFQKGDIAEGYSVSREKKESFPLTVTSAQKNPTAFYLCASSWTNSNQPQHFGDGTRLSIL.

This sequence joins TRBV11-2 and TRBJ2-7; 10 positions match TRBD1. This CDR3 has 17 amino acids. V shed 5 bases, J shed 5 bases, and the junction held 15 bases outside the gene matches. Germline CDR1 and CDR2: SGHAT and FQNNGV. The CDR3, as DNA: TGTGCCAGCAGCCATTATGGGGCGCGGGACAGGGGTCACGAGCAGTACTTC. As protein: CASSHYGARDRGHEQYF.

The CDR3 spells CASSRNRDQETQYF. The CDR3 DNA follows: TGTGCCAGCAGCCGAAACAGGGATCAAGAGACCCAGTACTTC. V usage is TRBV5-8 and J usage is TRBJ2-5, with D possibly being TRBD1 (6 bases). The CDR3 runs 14 residues. Trimming cost V 4 bases and J 2 bases, with 12 bases left between them. Germline CDR1 SGHTS, CDR2 YDEGEE.

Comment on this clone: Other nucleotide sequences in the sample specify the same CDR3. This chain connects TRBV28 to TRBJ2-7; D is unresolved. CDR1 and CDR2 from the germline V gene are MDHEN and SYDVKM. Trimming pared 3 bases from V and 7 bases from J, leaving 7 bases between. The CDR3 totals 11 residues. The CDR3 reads CASSFLYEQYF. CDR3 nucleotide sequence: TGTGCCAGCAGTTTTCTTTATGAGCAGTACTTC.

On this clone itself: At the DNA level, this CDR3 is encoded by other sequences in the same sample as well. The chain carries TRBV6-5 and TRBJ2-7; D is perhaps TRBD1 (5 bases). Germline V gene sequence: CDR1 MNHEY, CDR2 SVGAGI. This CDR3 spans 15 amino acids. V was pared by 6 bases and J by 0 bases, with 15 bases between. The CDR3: CASSPGWGSSYEQYF. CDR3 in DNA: TGTGCCAGCAGCCCAGGGTGGGGAAGCTCCTACGAGCAGTACTTC.

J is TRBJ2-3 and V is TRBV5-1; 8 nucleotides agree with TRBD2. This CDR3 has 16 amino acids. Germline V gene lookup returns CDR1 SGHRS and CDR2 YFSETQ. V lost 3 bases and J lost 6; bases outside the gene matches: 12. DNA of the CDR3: TGCGCCAGCAGCTCGGGTGAGGCGGGAGGCCCGGATACGCAGTATTTT. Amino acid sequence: CASSSGEAGGPDTQYF.

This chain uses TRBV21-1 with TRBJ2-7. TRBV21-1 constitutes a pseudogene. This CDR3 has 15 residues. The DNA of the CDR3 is TGTGCCAGCAGCAAAGAGGGCAGCAAGGTTGGACGGCAGTACTTC. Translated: CASSKEGSKVGRQYF.

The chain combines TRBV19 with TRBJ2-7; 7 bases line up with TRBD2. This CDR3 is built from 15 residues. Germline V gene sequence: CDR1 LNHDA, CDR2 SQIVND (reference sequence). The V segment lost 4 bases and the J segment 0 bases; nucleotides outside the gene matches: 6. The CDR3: CASSTLGGISYEQYF. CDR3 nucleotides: TGTGCCAGTAGTACTCTGGGGGGGATCTCCTACGAGCAGTACTTC.

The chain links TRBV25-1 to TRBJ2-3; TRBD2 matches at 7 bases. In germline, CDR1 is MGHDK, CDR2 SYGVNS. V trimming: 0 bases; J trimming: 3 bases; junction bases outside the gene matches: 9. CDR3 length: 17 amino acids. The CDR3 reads CASSEYLGGRNTDTQYF. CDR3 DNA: TGTGCCAGCAGTGAATATTTGGGCGGGAGAAATACAGATACGCAGTATTTT.

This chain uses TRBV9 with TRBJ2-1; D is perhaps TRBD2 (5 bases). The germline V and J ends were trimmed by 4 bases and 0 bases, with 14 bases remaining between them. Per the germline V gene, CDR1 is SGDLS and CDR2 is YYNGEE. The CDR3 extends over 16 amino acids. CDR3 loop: CASSPFLGSSYNEQFF. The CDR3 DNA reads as TGTGCCAGCAGCCCCTTTCTAGGGAGCTCCTACAATGAGCAGTTCTTC.